A single T cell receptor beta chain is shown here with its context. No antigen is known for it. Germline assignment: CDR1 MNHEY and CDR2 SVGAGI. Deletions cut 6 bases from V and 6 bases from J, with 15 bases between. The CDR3 contains 13 residues. This entry comes from a study of T cells after yellow fever vaccination. Across the study: Preparation of fractions with low cell numbers was performed using SMART-Seq v4 Ultra Low Input. Study conclusions and caveats: Few clonotypes appeared in both CD4 and CD8 compartments. Reappearance after the booster was seen for most primary-vaccination clones, at 95% to 97% CD4 and 70% to 90% CD8.

The 5'RACE template-switching step produced TCR cDNA and added a universal primer site and UMIs. Using its own MiXCR run on the 5' RACE reads, TCRdb lists one record per CDR3 protein. Of a few hundred thousand distinct CDR3 sequences listed, roughly 3.5% are singletons. The source material was PBMCs, sampled on the day of the yellow fever booster vaccination. The chain recombines TRBV6-5 with TRBJ2-7, with D perhaps TRBD1 (6 bases). The sequence was obtained from a man between 18 and 35 years old who received the YFV17D yellow fever vaccine. CDR3 amino acids: CASRDPDSREQYF. As DNA, the CDR3 is TGTGCCAGCAGGGACCCGGACAGCCGCGAGCAGTACTTC.